Presented here are 28 T cell receptor beta chains from one specimen sequenced in a study of blood T cell repertoires in COVID-19 (dated by TCRdb to the early 2020s). The library relied on the immunoSEQ multiplex PCR assay. Held by TCRdb, this immuneACCESS table contains in-frame sequences only and omits some clones. Under half of the omission traces to an unresolved V gene where checked; the cause of the rest is unknown. The sample profile shows a few hundred thousand clones; 70% to 80% of them were found once. The biggest ten clones account for about 3.1% of the sample. Sequences were obtained from peripheral blood. These receptor sequences come from an elderly woman with acute or convalescent COVID-19.

The CDR3 DNA follows: TGTGCCAGCAGTGCTAGGGGACAGGACTACGAGCAGTACTTC. Translation gives CASSARGQDYEQYF. J is TRBJ2-7 and V is TRBV27, with TRBD1 matching 8 bases. The V and J ends lost 5 bases and 3 bases, in that order; junction bases with no gene match: 6. The germline V gene encodes CDR1 MNHEY and CDR2 SMNVEV (reference sequence). The CDR3 loop spans 14 amino acids.

The chain carries TRBV7-2 and TRBJ2-7; TRBD2 aligns across 8 bases. CDR3 length equals 16 residues. The V gene's germline CDR1 is SGHTA and CDR2 FQGNSA. V dropped 4 bases and J dropped 4; count of bases not matched to a gene: 12. In DNA form, the CDR3 reads TGTGCCAGCAGCTCGGGAGGGACTCATATATCTTACGAGCAGTACTTC. This encodes CASSSGGTHISYEQYF.

The rearrangement joins TRBV7-9 to TRBJ2-3; D might be TRBD2 (5 bases). The CDR3 is 16 amino acids. In germline, CDR1 is SEHNR, CDR2 FQNEAQ (reference sequence). Trimming pared 4 bases from V and 2 bases from J, leaving 16 bases between. CDR3 amino acids: CASSSGGSDPTDTQYF. As DNA, the CDR3 is TGTGCCAGCAGCTCCGGCGGGTCAGACCCCACAGATACGCAGTATTTT.

The chain joins TRBV20-1 to TRBJ1-1; D remains unclear. The CDR3 contains 11 residues. Trimming removed 3 bases at V and 11 bases at J, with 13 bases between. Germline V CDR1 and CDR2: DFQATT, SNEGSKA (reference sequence). This CDR3 is CSASGSGRAFF. Written as DNA, the CDR3 is TGCAGTGCTAGTGGGAGCGGACGGGCTTTCTTT.

This clone has just one count. The CDR3 here is CASRQTEVQPQHF. The CDR3 coding sequence is TGTGCCAGCAGACAGACGGAAGTTCAGCCCCAGCATTTT. This chain uses TRBV2 with TRBJ1-5, with D unclear. This CDR3 is 13 amino acids long. Per the germline V gene, CDR1 is SNHLY and CDR2 is FYNNEI. Trimming stripped 6 bases from V and 6 bases from J, with 12 bases between.

The rearrangement joins TRBV5-6 to TRBJ2-2; the D is unclear. Germline CDR1 and CDR2: SGHDT and YYEEEE. The CDR3 runs 13 residues. The ends were cut back, 0 bases at V and 5 bases at J, with 5 bases in the middle. CDR3 sequence: CASSLGGTGELFF. The CDR3 DNA reads as TGTGCCAGCAGCTTGGGCGGTACCGGGGAGCTGTTTTTT. Based on the CDR3 plus reference TRBV5-6 and TRBJ2-2, the full variable domain is DAGVTQSPTHLIKTRGQQVTLRCSPKSGHDTVSWYQQALGQGPQFIFQYYEEEERQRGNFPDRFSGHQFPNYSSELNVNALLLGDSALYLCASSLGGTGELFFGEGSRLTVL.

The gene calls are TRBV6-1 and TRBJ1-2; no clear D. This CDR3 spans 13 amino acids. The V end lost 3 bases, the J end lost 8 bases, and 13 bases lay between the germline ends. CDR1 is MNHNS, CDR2 SASEGT, per germline. The CDR3 is CASSEVNTQGYTF. Written as DNA, the CDR3 is TGTGCCAGCAGTGAGGTCAACACGCAAGGCTACACCTTC.

This clone was seen only a few times. This rearrangement joins TRBV30 to TRBJ1-5, with a tentative D call TRBD1 (5 bases). V was clipped by 0 bases and J by 6 bases, with 12 bases between them. Germline V gene sequence: CDR1 GTSNPN, CDR2 SVGIG (reference sequence). There are 14 residues in the CDR3. The CDR3 reads CAWSVGGGGQPQHF. In nucleotides, the CDR3 is TGTGCCTGGAGTGTAGGCGGGGGAGGTCAGCCCCAGCATTTT.

The chain has TRBV5-4 and TRBJ2-7, with D uncertain. The length of the CDR3 is 16 residues. Per the germline V gene, CDR1 is SGHNT and CDR2 is YYREEE (reference sequence). V was cut by 4 bases and J by 1 base, with 18 bases left in between. The CDR3 is CASSVGMEKSSYEQYF. The CDR3 DNA follows: TGTGCCAGCAGCGTGGGAATGGAGAAGAGTTCCTACGAGCAGTACTTC.

The CDR3 here is CASSQGRPSNQPQHF. Here the CDR3 DNA reads TGTGCCAGCAGCCAAGGCAGGCCAAGCAATCAGCCCCAGCATTTT. V usage is TRBV3-1 (or the pseudogene TRBV3-2) and J usage is TRBJ1-5; D remains ambiguous. Germline CDR1 and CDR2: LGHDT and YNNKEL (reference sequence). The CDR3 extends over 15 amino acids. Trimming stripped 1 base from V and 1 base from J, with 8 bases between.

The J gene is TRBJ1-3, the V gene TRBV6-6, with 9 positions matching TRBD1. V shed 4 bases, J shed 2 bases, and the junction held 3 bases outside the gene matches. Looked up from germline, CDR1 is MNHNY and CDR2 is SVGAGI (reference sequence). The CDR3 extends over 15 amino acids. The CDR3 reads CASSSGQGTGNTIYF. The CDR3 region has the DNA TGTGCCAGCAGTTCGGGACAGGGTACTGGAAACACCATATATTTT.

Only a few counts were recorded for this clone. The chain has TRBV5-1 and TRBJ1-6; D is unclear. Germline V lookup: CDR1 SGHRS, CDR2 YFSETQ. Trimming left V 2 bases short and J 12 bases short, with 15 bases between. This CDR3 comprises 14 residues. The CDR3 bases are TGCGCCAGCAGCTTAGGTGGAGGGTCGGTACCCCTCCACTTT. It encodes CASSLGGGSVPLHF.

CDR3 in amino acids: CASSTLAGGLNEQFF. In DNA, the CDR3 is TGTGCCAGCTCAACCCTAGCGGGAGGGTTGAATGAGCAGTTCTTC. The rearrangement uses TRBV18 and TRBJ2-1, with 12 bases that match TRBD2. This CDR3 has 15 amino acids. Germline CDR1 is KGHSH and CDR2 is LQKENI. The ends lost 5 bases at V and 7 bases at J; junction bases unmatched: 6.

The gene calls are TRBV2 and TRBJ1-1; D is undetermined. The V end was cut by 10 bases, the J end by 3 bases, with 15 bases between. The CDR3 is 13 residues long. The germline gives CDR1 SNHLY, CDR2 FYNNEI. The CDR3 loop reads CATKREPYTEAFF. CDR3 DNA: TGTGCCACCAAGAGGGAACCGTACACTGAAGCTTTCTTT.

V usage is TRBV13 and J usage is TRBJ2-7; the match to TRBD1 covers 8 bases. CDR3 length equals 14 residues. V shed 6 bases, J shed 2 bases, and the junction held 6 bases outside the gene matches. The V gene's germline CDR1 is PRHDT and CDR2 FYEKMQ (reference sequence). The CDR3 DNA sequence: TGTGCCAGCAGGGATGGACAGGGCCCCTACGAGCAGTACTTC. Its protein product is CASRDGQGPYEQYF.

The rearrangement links TRBV5-1 to TRBJ1-6, with a tentative D call TRBD1 (6 bases). In germline, CDR1 is SGHRS, CDR2 YFSETQ. The V end lost 4 bases, the J end lost 6 bases, and 17 bases lay between the germline ends. The CDR3 consists of 16 residues. The CDR3 coding sequence is TGCGCCAGCAGCGAGGGGGGGGCGCTCGGTAATTCACCCCTCCACTTT. It codes for CASSEGGALGNSPLHF. The entire variable domain, with the rest obtained from reference TRBV5-1 and TRBJ1-6, is as follows: KAGVTQTPRYLIKTRGQQVTLSCSPISGHRSVSWYQQTPGQGLQFLFEYFSETQRNKGNFPGRFSGRQFSNSRSEMNVSTLELGDSALYLCASSEGGALGNSPLHFGNGTRLTVT.

The chain uses TRBV7-9 and TRBJ2-7, with 12 bases identical to TRBD2. The V gene's germline CDR1 is SEHNR and CDR2 FQNEAQ (reference sequence). CDR3 size: 15 residues. V lost 5 bases, J lost 2 bases, and 4 bases stayed unmatched. The CDR3 DNA reads TGTGCCAGCAGCCCAGGACTAGCGGGGACCTACGAGCAGTACTTC. Encoded protein: CASSPGLAGTYEQYF.

The rearrangement joins TRBV15 to TRBJ2-7; unclear D gene. Per germline, CDR1 LNHNV and CDR2 YYDKDF (reference sequence). Trimming took off 0 bases at V and 0 bases at J, with 6 bases between the two ends. This CDR3 comprises 14 residues. This CDR3 is CATSRDRFSYEQYF. The CDR3 nucleotides are TGTGCCACCAGCAGAGACAGGTTCTCCTACGAGCAGTACTTC. Using reference TRBV15 and TRBJ2-7 for the parts outside the CDR3, the full variable domain is DAMVIQNPRYQVTQFGKPVTLSCSQTLNHNVMYWYQQKSSQAPKLLFHYYDKDFNNEADTPDNFQSRRPNTSFCFLDIRSPGLGDTAMYLCATSRDRFSYEQYFGPGTRLTVT.

This chain connects TRBV28 to TRBJ2-3, with D tentatively TRBD2 (6 bases). Deletions cut 2 bases from V and 8 bases from J, with 17 bases between. This CDR3 contains 15 residues. From germline, CDR1 is MDHEN and CDR2 SYDVKM. CDR3 sequence reads: CASSLSGGYAGTQYF. In DNA, the CDR3 is TGTGCCAGCAGTTTAAGTGGAGGGTATGCCGGTACGCAGTATTTT.

The gene calls are TRBV6-6 and TRBJ2-5; 13 bases match TRBD2. From germline, CDR1 is MNHNY and CDR2 SVGAGI (reference sequence). The V gene end was trimmed by 6 bases and the J gene end by 3 bases; junction bases not matched to a gene: 7. CDR3 length equals 16 residues. CDR3 DNA sequence: TGTGCCAGCAGACAAACTAGCGGGGGGGCCGAAGAGACCCAGTACTTC. Translation: CASRQTSGGAEETQYF.

The J gene is TRBJ2-2, the V gene TRBV4-1, with 10 nucleotides matching TRBD2. Germline CDR1 and CDR2: MGHRA and YSYEKL. CDR3 length equals 18 residues. V was clipped by 3 bases and J by 5 bases; unmatched bases: 12. CDR3 amino acids: CASSHRLAGVMGTGELFF. CDR3 bases: TGCGCCAGCAGCCACCGCCTAGCGGGAGTCATGGGAACCGGGGAGCTGTTTTTT.

This clone has only one observation. As DNA, the CDR3 is TGTGCCAGCAGCTTCCAGGACAGGGCTGGGGCCAACGTCCTGACTTTC. Translating gives CASSFQDRAGANVLTF. The chain links TRBV11-2 to TRBJ2-6, with 8 bases that match TRBD1. Per germline, CDR1 SGHAT and CDR2 FQNNGV. V gave up 3 bases and J gave up 2 bases; unmatched junction bases: 3. The CDR3 extends over 16 amino acids.

The V call is TRBV10-3, the J call TRBJ1-2; 7 bases are shared with TRBD1. The germline CDR1 and CDR2 sequences are ENHRY and SYGVKD. With V trimmed by 4 bases and J by 2 bases, 7 bases remained unmatched. The CDR3 runs to 15 residues. CDR3 amino acids: CAISVGQHPNYGYTF. The CDR3, as DNA: TGTGCCATCAGTGTGGGACAGCACCCAAACTATGGCTACACCTTC.

V usage is TRBV11-2 and J usage is TRBJ1-1; the D gene is possibly TRBD1 (6 bases). Germline assignment: CDR1 SGHAT and CDR2 FQNNGV. CDR3 length: 16 amino acids. The ends were cut back, 4 bases at V and 6 bases at J, with 21 bases in the middle. CDR3 DNA: TGTGCCAGCAGCTCCAGAATTCCAGGGGAGACTGCTGAAGCTTTCTTT. This sequence encodes CASSSRIPGETAEAFF.

The chain couples TRBV5-4 to TRBJ2-1, with TRBD2 matching 10 bases. This CDR3 has 15 residues. Germline CDR1 reads SGHNT; CDR2 reads YYREEE (reference sequence). V lost 5 bases to trimming and J lost 5 bases; unmatched junction nucleotides: 7. The CDR3 DNA follows: TGTGCCAGCAGTAGTGGACTAGCGGAGCACAATGAGCAGTTCTTC. It codes for CASSSGLAEHNEQFF. Full variable domain (missing parts from reference TRBV5-4 and TRBJ2-1): ETGVTQSPTHLIKTRGQQVTLRCSSQSGHNTVSWYQQALGQGPQFIFQYYREEENGRGNFPPRFSGLQFPNYSSELNVNALELDDSALYLCASSSGLAEHNEQFFGPGTRLTVL.

The J gene is TRBJ2-1, the V gene TRBV10-3; a possible D gene is TRBD2 (5 bases). Germline lookup yields CDR1 ENHRY and CDR2 SYGVKD. V dropped 5 bases and J dropped 13 bases, with 15 bases sitting between them. This CDR3 spans 12 amino acids. CDR3 sequence reads: CAISIPPGNQFF. In DNA, the CDR3 is TGTGCCATCAGTATACCACCGGGGAATCAGTTCTTC.

The CDR3 DNA reads TGCGCCAGCAGCCAAGATCCGGGGGTACCGAATTACCATCAGCCCCAGCATTTT. Its translation: CASSQDPGVPNYHQPQHF. This chain connects TRBV4-1 to TRBJ1-5, with a weak D call TRBD1 (5 bases). Per germline, CDR1 MGHRA and CDR2 YSYEKL. Trimming shortened V by 0 bases and J by 5 bases, and 20 bases separated the two germline ends. The CDR3 covers 18 residues.

In this sample, this clone turned up once. The chain couples TRBV20-1 to TRBJ2-1, with 7 positions matching TRBD2. V was pared by 3 bases and J by 2 bases, with 4 bases of the junction left unmatched. The CDR3 runs to 14 residues. The germline gives CDR1 DFQATT, CDR2 SNEGSKA (reference sequence). The CDR3, as DNA: TGCAGTGCTAGTCGCGGGAGCGCCTACAATGAGCAGTTCTTC. Translated, it gives CSASRGSAYNEQFF.